The present T cell receptor (beta chain) was sequenced within a study of OX40 agonist ivuxolimab in advanced cancers. Assay: immunoSEQ multiplex PCR; the TCRdb copy retains only in-frame clones and omits some. The sample includes about 55,000 clones, around 85% of them seen just once. The CDR3 is 15 residues long. Trimming pared 6 bases from V and 6 bases from J, leaving 17 bases between. The V gene's germline CDR1 is SGHTA and CDR2 FQGNSA. Sequences were derived from CD4+ or CD8+ T cells sorted from blood, sampled in a trial of the OX40 agonist ivuxolimab. The clonotype was recovered from an adult with an advanced solid tumor such as melanoma, head and neck, liver or kidney cancer. The chain is built from TRBV7-2 and TRBJ2-2; TRBD2 is a possible D gene (5 bases). The CDR3 nucleotides read TGTGCCAGCAGTTTCAAAACTAGGTTCGCCGGGGAGCTGTTTTTT. Translated, it gives CASSFKTRFAGELFF.